The clone carrying this TCR beta chain was detected once. The target antigen is unknown. The data stem from a study of cytomegalovirus exposure and HLA in healthy donors. Study conclusions and caveats: According to the study, roughly 160 TCR beta chains were cytomegalovirus-associated. The study found most TCR sequences rare, yet found some public TCRs in many donors. Three CMV-associated chains were confirmed in vitro to be specific for CMV antigens.

Clones were read by immunoSEQ multiplex PCR, and TCRdb kept only the in-frame ones, dropping some. The table has some 130,000 clones, roughly 79% seen once. Trimming left V 2 bases short and J 2 bases short, with 15 bases between. Germline V gives CDR1 SGHTA, CDR2 FQGTGA. The length of the CDR3 is 16 residues. The donors were members of the validation cohort, which comprised more than 90 subjects and was separate from the first cohort of fewer than 700 subjects. Material: PBMCs. V is TRBV7-3 and J is TRBJ1-1; no firm D call. The TCR originated in a young man in good health and CMV-seropositive. The CDR3 DNA is TGTGCCAGCAGCTTACGGTCCGGTACGGGAAACACTGAAGCTTTCTTT. It specifies CASSLRSGTGNTEAFF.